These 20 T cell receptor beta chains were all obtained from the same sample, sequenced in a study of STAT5B mutations in CD4+ large granular lymphocyte leukemia. TCRdb's copy holds only in-frame clones and misses some; the assay was immunoSEQ multiplex PCR. The sample carries under 35,000 clones, 78% recorded once. Sequencing input: CD4+ T cells from blood buffy coats. These receptors were taken from a human donor in good health.

The CDR3 DNA is TGTGCCATCAGTGGCACGGGACAGGGGGACTATGGCTACACCTTC. Protein product: CAISGTGQGDYGYTF. The chain has TRBV10-3 and TRBJ1-2, with TRBD1 identical over 11 bases. This CDR3 spans 15 amino acids. The germline V gene encodes CDR1 ENHRY and CDR2 SYGVKD. The V gene end was trimmed by 4 bases and the J gene end by 3 bases; junction bases not matched to a gene: 4.

This clone was counted only a few times. V gene TRBV7-9 combines with J gene TRBJ2-6; unclear D gene. Germline CDR1 and CDR2: SEHNR and FQNEAQ (reference sequence). V lost 1 base and J 0 bases, leaving 4 bases between the germline ends. CDR3 size: 15 residues. The CDR3 region is CASSLGGSGANVLTF. CDR3 coding DNA: TGTGCCAGCAGCTTAGGGGGCTCTGGGGCCAACGTCCTGACTTTC.

J is TRBJ1-5 and V is TRBV2; TRBD1 aligns across 9 bases. Per germline, CDR1 SNHLY and CDR2 FYNNEI. This CDR3 contains 15 residues. The junction had 4 bases not matched to a gene; V was cut back by 3 bases and J by 4 bases. The CDR3 sequence: CASSDPGQGNQPQHF. The CDR3 bases are TGTGCCAGCAGTGATCCGGGACAGGGAAATCAGCCCCAGCATTTT.

This chain links TRBV2 with TRBJ2-3; a possible D gene is TRBD1 (5 bases). CDR1 and CDR2 from the germline V gene are SNHLY and FYNNEI. The CDR3 length is 13 residues. V was pared by 11 bases and J by 2 bases, with 14 bases between. CDR3 nucleotide sequence: TGTGCCCCTCTCCGACAGCCCACAGATACGCAGTATTTT. Its translation is CAPLRQPTDTQYF.

V usage is TRBV2 and J usage is TRBJ2-3, with D possibly called TRBD1 or TRBD2 (5 bases each). Germline V gives CDR1 SNHLY, CDR2 FYNNEI. V lost 5 bases and J lost 1, with 13 bases in between. CDR3 length: 15 amino acids. The CDR3 region is CASSSGVGGTDTQYF. Written as DNA, the CDR3 is TGTGCCAGCAGTAGTGGGGTGGGGGGCACAGATACGCAGTATTTT. Together with reference TRBV2 and TRBJ2-3, the CDR3 gives the full variable domain: EPEVTQTPSHQVTQMGQEVILRCVPISNHLYFYWYRQILGQKVEFLVSFYNNEISEKSEIFDDQFSVERPDGSNFTLKIRSTKLEDSAMYFCASSSGVGGTDTQYFGPGTRLTVL.

This clone was picked up one time. The CDR3 protein is CASSLGPVSTDTQYF. Here the CDR3 DNA reads TGTGCCAGCAGTTTGGGTCCCGTTAGCACAGATACGCAGTATTTT. The V gene is TRBV6-6, the J gene TRBJ2-3, with D hard to call. CDR3 length: 15 residues. From germline, CDR1 is MNHNY and CDR2 SVGAGI (reference sequence). Trimming took 4 bases from V and 0 from J, leaving 11 bases between them.

J is TRBJ2-3 and V is TRBV9; 15 bases agree with TRBD2. The V gene end was trimmed by 1 base and the J gene end by 5 bases; junction bases not matched to a gene: 5. There are 17 residues in the CDR3. Germline V CDR1 and CDR2: SGDLS, YYNGEE. In DNA, the CDR3 is TGTGCCAGCAGCGTAAGGACTAGCGGGGGGGCCAGAGATACGCAGTATTTT. Amino acid sequence: CASSVRTSGGARDTQYF.

The genes are TRBV18 and TRBJ2-3; a possible D gene is TRBD2 (6 bases). Germline-derived CDR1 and CDR2 are KGHSH and LQKENI. Trimming pared 3 bases from V and 6 bases from J, leaving 13 bases between. The CDR3 extends over 14 amino acids. CDR3 in amino acids: CASSPGGGSDTQYF. The CDR3 DNA follows: TGTGCCAGCTCACCTGGTGGGGGGTCCGATACGCAGTATTTT.

CDR3 sequence (DNA): TGTGCCATCAGTGAGTTTACTAGCGGGAGATCTGATGAGCAGTTCTTC. As protein: CAISEFTSGRSDEQFF. The rearrangement links TRBV10-3 to TRBJ2-1, with 11 bases aligning to TRBD2. CDR1 and CDR2 (germline): ENHRY, SYGVKD. The ends lost 1 base at V and 8 bases at J; junction bases unmatched: 7. The length of the CDR3 is 16 residues.

The V gene is TRBV11-2, the J gene TRBJ2-7; weak D call: TRBD2 (6 bases). The CDR3 runs 15 residues. Germline values: CDR1 SGHAT, CDR2 FQNNGV. V was trimmed by 2 bases and J by 3 bases, leaving 14 bases between them. The CDR3 DNA sequence: TGTGCCAGCAGCTTACGGACTAACCCAAACTACGAGCAGTACTTC. Translated, it gives CASSLRTNPNYEQYF.

V and J are TRBV12-1 and TRBJ2-5; the D call of TRBD1 is as the table states it, not checked on the DNA. TRBJ2-7 explains the end of the DNA better; the J call may be wrong. TRBV12-1 is listed as a pseudogene. CDR3 length: 15 residues. The CDR3 spells CASSFGLQGFYEQYF. The DNA of the CDR3 is TGTGCCAGCAGCTTTGGACTACAGGGTTTCTACGAGCAGTACTTC.

V and J are TRBV28 and TRBJ2-5; D possibly corresponds to TRBD1 (6 bases). Germline assignment: CDR1 MDHEN and CDR2 SYDVKM. V lost 10 bases, J lost 11 bases, and 17 bases lay in between. The CDR3 loop spans 11 amino acids. CDR3 nucleotide sequence: TGTGCCACGACGAGGGGGAACGGGCAGTACTTC. Protein sequence: CATTRGNGQYF.

This chain uses TRBV5-4 with TRBJ1-2, with D tentatively TRBD1 (5 bases). From germline, CDR1 is SGHNT and CDR2 YYREEE (reference sequence). The CDR3 is 14 residues long. Trimming took off 4 bases at V and 4 bases at J, with 14 bases between the two ends. The chain's CDR3 is CASSPDIGIYGYTF. The CDR3 DNA follows: TGTGCCAGCAGCCCGGACATCGGGATCTATGGCTACACCTTC.

The CDR3 DNA is TGTGCCAGCAGCGTAGGCAGGGCCGGCGGGGGGGCCACAGATACGCAGTATTTT. Amino acid sequence: CASSVGRAGGGATDTQYF. The rearrangement uses TRBV9 and TRBJ2-3; 9 bases match TRBD2. Germline CDR1 SGDLS, CDR2 YYNGEE. The CDR3 has 18 amino acids. J was trimmed by 2 bases and V by 0 bases; bases with no gene match: 10.

The CDR3 nucleotides are TGTGCCAGCAGCTTAGTCGGGGCTGGCACCGGGGAGCTGTTTTTT. It translates to CASSLVGAGTGELFF. V gene TRBV7-9 combines with J gene TRBJ2-2; D is tentatively TRBD1 or TRBD2 (5 bases each). This CDR3 spans 15 amino acids. CDR1 and CDR2 from the germline V gene are SEHNR and FQNEAQ (reference sequence). V dropped 1 base and J dropped 4 bases, with 10 bases sitting between them.

The chain joins TRBV7-2 to TRBJ2-1; D is perhaps TRBD1 (6 bases). Germline assignment: CDR1 SGHTA and CDR2 FQGNSA. The CDR3 length is 13 residues. Trimming shortened V by 1 base and J by 13 bases, and 14 bases separated the two germline ends. This CDR3 is CASSLDTTGLQFF. The CDR3 nucleotides are TGTGCCAGCAGCTTAGACACGACAGGCCTCCAGTTCTTC.

V gene TRBV5-6 combines with J gene TRBJ1-2, with D possibly TRBD1 on 6 matching bases. The CDR3 loop spans 13 amino acids. V was clipped by 4 bases and J by 4 bases, with 11 bases between them. The V gene's germline CDR1 is SGHDT and CDR2 YYEEEE. The CDR3 coding sequence is TGTGCCAGCAGCCCGGGACATAGCTATGGCTACACCTTC. The encoded protein is CASSPGHSYGYTF.

This clone was counted a few times. This chain links TRBV7-9 with TRBJ1-1; D uncertain. This CDR3 contains 17 residues. V gave up 6 bases and J gave up 0 bases, with 20 bases separating them. Germline V lookup: CDR1 SEHNR, CDR2 FQNEAQ (reference sequence). The CDR3 loop reads CASSSARGFSLNTEAFF. CDR3 bases: TGTGCCAGCAGTTCTGCTCGAGGTTTCTCCTTGAACACTGAAGCTTTCTTT.

The chain employs TRBV21-1 and TRBJ1-5; the D segment call TRBD1 is taken from the table without a DNA check. TRBV21-1 is an annotated pseudogene. The CDR3 has 19 amino acids. In nucleotides, the CDR3 is TGTGCCAGCAGCAAAGACGGACAGGGAGGAGTATATAGCAATCAGCCCCAGCATTTT. Its protein product is CASSKDGQGGVYSNQPQHF.

The rearrangement uses TRBV4-2 and TRBJ1-2; tentative D call: TRBD1 (6 bases). CDR3 length equals 14 residues. Germline V lookup: CDR1 LGHNA, CDR2 YNFKEQ. The V and J ends lost 0 bases and 3 bases respectively, with 8 bases between them. CDR3 nucleotides: TGTGCCAGCAGCCAAGAGGGGGCCTACTATGGCTACACCTTC. Translated: CASSQEGAYYGYTF.